The 30 T cell receptor beta chains reported below all come from one sample, sequenced in a study of T cell responses to AZD1222 COVID-19 vaccine. Generated by immunoSEQ multiplex PCR, the TCRdb table keeps only in-frame clones and is missing some. Of 85,000 to 130,000 clones listed, about nine tenths are singletons. The starting material was peripheral blood, obtained on day 0 of AZD1222 vaccination. The receptors here all came from an adult in good health.

V and J are TRBV7-2 and TRBJ2-5, with 14 bases aligning to TRBD2. Germline V gene sequence: CDR1 SGHTA, CDR2 FQGNSA. The CDR3 has 15 residues. J was trimmed by 7 bases and V by 2 bases; bases with no gene match: 3. The CDR3 region is CASSLPGLAGGTQYF. The CDR3 nucleotides read TGTGCCAGCAGCTTACCCGGACTAGCGGGAGGGACCCAGTACTTC.

The CDR3 coding sequence is TGTGCCAGCAGTAAGGGGACTAGCGACTCCTACGAGCAGTACTTC. Translating gives CASSKGTSDSYEQYF. V and J are TRBV6-5 and TRBJ2-7, with 10 nucleotides matching TRBD2. Germline V lookup: CDR1 MNHEY, CDR2 SVGAGI. The J segment lost 0 bases and the V segment lost 5 bases, leaving 4 bases of the junction unmatched. The CDR3 sequence is 15 residues long.

The chain carries TRBV7-9 and TRBJ1-2; tentatively, D is TRBD1 (5 bases). The CDR3 covers 18 residues. Germline V CDR1 and CDR2: SEHNR, FQNEAQ (reference sequence). Trimming took off 1 base at V and 3 bases at J, with 21 bases between the two ends. CDR3 bases: TGTGCCAGCAGCTTAGTAGTAGGGGTAATCCAGCCTCACTATGGCTACACCTTC. Protein product: CASSLVVGVIQPHYGYTF.

The chain is built from TRBV19 and TRBJ2-6; the D call may be TRBD1 or TRBD2 (6 bases each). V lost 6 bases to trimming and J lost 2 bases, with 17 bases between them. Germline V CDR1 and CDR2: LNHDA, SQIVND (reference sequence). The CDR3 is 17 residues long. CDR3 nucleotide sequence: TGTGCCAGTAGCCTTATTACAGGGACTGCTGGGGCCAACGTCCTGACTTTC. Its translation is CASSLITGTAGANVLTF.

As concerns this clone: The same CDR3 arises from other DNA sequences in this sample as well. This chain uses TRBV12-3 or TRBV12-4 with TRBJ2-3; no clear D gene. There are 12 residues in the CDR3. V was cut by 3 bases and J by 0 bases, with 1 base left in between. The CDR3 here is CASSFSTDTQYF. In DNA form, the CDR3 reads TGTGCCAGCAGTTTTAGCACAGATACGCAGTATTTT.

Only one count was recorded for this clone. The genes are TRBV6-1 and TRBJ1-3; D remains ambiguous. CDR1 and CDR2 (germline): MNHNS, SASEGT. Trimming shortened V by 2 bases and J by 4 bases, and 12 bases separated the two germline ends. This CDR3 comprises 15 residues. The CDR3 nucleotides read TGTGCCAGCAGTGAACGGGGTTCGGCCGGAAACACCATATATTTT. Its protein product is CASSERGSAGNTIYF.

This clone was detected only once. J is TRBJ2-5 and V is TRBV7-8; TRBD2 agrees at 11 bases. This CDR3 spans 17 amino acids. In germline, CDR1 is SGHVS, CDR2 FQNEAQ. V was pared by 6 bases and J by 1 base, with 10 bases of the junction left unmatched. The CDR3 region is CASSLGGTSGLQETQYF. The CDR3 DNA follows: TGTGCCAGCAGTCTAGGGGGGACTAGCGGCCTCCAAGAGACCCAGTACTTC.

V gene TRBV6-2 or TRBV6-3 combines with J gene TRBJ2-7; weak D call: TRBD2 (5 bases). Trimming removed 2 bases from V and 3 bases from J, with 11 bases in between. Germline V gene lookup returns CDR1 MNHEY and CDR2 SVGEGT. This CDR3 region has 14 residues. CDR3 sequence reads: CASSYPGRNYEQYF. In DNA, the CDR3 is TGTGCCAGCAGTTACCCGGGGAGAAACTACGAGCAGTACTTC.

This sequence joins TRBV6-5 and TRBJ1-5; D is undetermined. This CDR3 spans 13 amino acids. Looked up from germline, CDR1 is MNHEY and CDR2 is SVGAGI. Trimming removed 2 bases from V and 5 bases from J, with 7 bases in between. The CDR3 DNA is TGTGCCAGCAGTTACACCAGAGATCAGCCCCAGCATTTT. The encoded protein is CASSYTRDQPQHF.

This clone was seen only once. This chain connects TRBV6-1 to TRBJ2-7; tentatively, D is TRBD2 (7 bases). Germline V CDR1 and CDR2: MNHNS, SASEGT. The V and J ends lost 1 base and 4 bases respectively, with 11 bases between them. The CDR3 consists of 14 residues. This CDR3 is CASSEEGGLYEQYF. The CDR3 DNA reads TGTGCCAGCAGTGAAGAGGGGGGGTTGTACGAGCAGTACTTC.

The chain combines TRBV15 with TRBJ2-2, with 7 bases that match TRBD1. Trimming cost V 8 bases and J 1 base; bases outside gene matches: 1. This CDR3 comprises 13 residues. Per the germline V gene, CDR1 is LNHNV and CDR2 is YYDKDF (reference sequence). CDR3 DNA: TGTGCCACCGGGACAGTGAACACCGGGGAGCTGTTTTTT. It encodes CATGTVNTGELFF.

This clone was picked up one time. The germline gene is not matched at one end of the junction; a read error may be the cause. This chain connects TRBV23-1 to TRBJ1-5; possibly TRBD1 for D (5 bases). TRBV23-1 is an ORF for which the function is uncertain. There are 11 residues in the CDR3. CDR3 DNA sequence: TGCGCCAGCAGTGCCTCAAGGGGTAATCTTTTT. It yields the protein CASSASRGNLF.

This sequence joins TRBV28 and TRBJ2-3, with D perhaps TRBD2 (5 bases). The V end was cut by 4 bases, the J end by 0 bases, with 17 bases between. Per the germline V gene, CDR1 is MDHEN and CDR2 is SYDVKM. The CDR3 is 17 amino acids. CDR3 bases: TGTGCCAGCAGTTCCTCCCATGGTCTAGCTAGCACAGATACGCAGTATTTT. It translates to CASSSSHGLASTDTQYF.

There are a few counts of this clone. This chain joins TRBV11-2 and TRBJ2-1, with D tentatively TRBD2 (6 bases). The germline V and J ends were trimmed by 4 bases and 6 bases, with 10 bases remaining between them. CDR3 length: 13 amino acids. The V gene's germline CDR1 is SGHAT and CDR2 FQNNGV. The CDR3: CASSSNGGNEQFF. The DNA for the CDR3 is TGTGCCAGCAGCTCCAACGGGGGCAATGAGCAGTTCTTC.

The chain employs TRBV24-1 and TRBJ1-1, with TRBD1 matching 12 bases. The CDR3 length is 17 residues. Per the germline V gene, CDR1 is KGHDR and CDR2 is SFDVKD. V shed 2 bases, J shed 5 bases, and the junction held 8 bases outside the gene matches. The CDR3 here is CATSDSPGQGARTEAFF. For the CDR3, the DNA is TGTGCCACCAGTGATTCGCCGGGACAGGGGGCGCGGACTGAAGCTTTCTTT.

V gene TRBV4-3 combines with J gene TRBJ2-2; maybe TRBD1 (6 bases). V was cut by 4 bases and J by 4 bases, with 16 bases left in between. CDR3 size: 16 residues. From germline, CDR1 is LGHNA and CDR2 YSLEER. CDR3 residues: CASSRADSFFTGELFF. The CDR3 DNA sequence: TGCGCCAGCAGCCGGGCGGACAGCTTCTTCACCGGGGAGCTGTTTTTT.

J is TRBJ1-1 and V is TRBV5-8, with 8 bases fitting TRBD1. The germline V gene encodes CDR1 SGHTS and CDR2 YDEGEE. V lost 4 bases and J lost 3; bases outside the gene matches: 2. This CDR3 has 13 amino acids. CDR3 in DNA: TGTGCCAGCAGCCTGGACAGGGACACTGAAGCTTTCTTT. The encoded protein is CASSLDRDTEAFF.

The gene calls are TRBV6-5 and TRBJ2-5, with D tentatively TRBD1 (6 bases). Germline V CDR1 and CDR2: MNHEY, SVGAGI. Trimming cost V 6 bases and J 1 base, with 12 bases left between them. This CDR3 contains 14 residues. This chain's CDR3 is CASSRGHLQETQYF. The CDR3 DNA sequence: TGTGCCAGCAGCCGGGGACACCTCCAAGAGACCCAGTACTTC.

V and J are TRBV5-5 and TRBJ2-5; D uncertain. V was cut by 3 bases and J by 9 bases, with 18 bases left in between. The CDR3 has 14 residues. The V gene's germline CDR1 is SGHKS and CDR2 YYEKEE (reference sequence). DNA of the CDR3: TGTGCCAGCAGCTCAACAGTACCAAGAGATCCCCAGTACTTC. Translated, it gives CASSSTVPRDPQYF.

The V and J genes are TRBV6-4 and TRBJ1-6, with a weak D call TRBD1 (6 bases). This CDR3 is built from 16 residues. V was pared by 6 bases and J by 3 bases, with 15 bases between. CDR1 MRHNA and CDR2 SNTAGT come from the germline V gene. CDR3 DNA sequence: TGTGCCAGCAGGGATACGGACAGAGACTATAATTCACCCCTCCACTTT. Translation: CASRDTDRDYNSPLHF.

The genes are TRBV5-8 and TRBJ2-3, with D possibly matching TRBD1 (6 bases). This CDR3 comprises 14 residues. Germline V gives CDR1 SGHTS, CDR2 YDEGEE. Trimming pared 0 bases from V and 1 base from J, leaving 6 bases between. The CDR3 bases are TGTGCCAGCAGCTTGGACAGGGGCACAGATACGCAGTATTTT. Translation gives CASSLDRGTDTQYF.

Note on this clone: The junction differs from germline at one of its ends, possibly a read error. The chain carries TRBV2 and TRBJ1-2, with a weak D call TRBD1 (5 bases). This CDR3 has 11 residues. In germline, CDR1 is SNHLY, CDR2 FYNNEI. In DNA, the CDR3 is TGTGCCAGCGCGGGGGAGCGGAGAGGGCCCTTC. Translation: CASAGERRGPF.

This clone appeared a single time. The rearrangement joins TRBV6-5 to TRBJ2-5, with 7 bases identical to TRBD2. There are 15 residues in the CDR3. Per germline, CDR1 MNHEY and CDR2 SVGAGI. J gave up 5 bases and V 6 bases, and 12 bases lay outside the gene matches. Here the CDR3 DNA reads TGTGCCAGCAGAGGGCCGGGTAGCGGGTTTGAGACCCAGTACTTC. Translating gives CASRGPGSGFETQYF.

This chain links TRBV5-1 with TRBJ2-1; TRBD2 might be the D (6 bases). The germline V gene has CDR1 SGHRS and CDR2 YFSETQ. The CDR3 covers 16 residues. The germline V and J ends were trimmed by 3 bases and 5 bases, with 18 bases remaining between them. CDR3 loop: CASSWSIGTGNNEQFF. The CDR3 DNA follows: TGCGCCAGCAGCTGGAGTATCGGGACTGGCAACAATGAGCAGTTCTTC.

This chain's CDR3 is CASSLPLGGGYEQYF. Written as DNA, the CDR3 is TGTGCCAGCAGCTTGCCCCTCGGGGGCGGGTACGAGCAGTACTTC. V is TRBV5-4 and J is TRBJ2-7; D tentatively reads TRBD1 or TRBD2 (6 bases each). The germline V gene has CDR1 SGHNT and CDR2 YYREEE (reference sequence). This CDR3 is 15 amino acids long. Trimming removed 1 base from V and 4 bases from J, with 15 bases in between.

This chain connects TRBV6-2 or TRBV6-3 to TRBJ1-1; 8 nucleotides match TRBD1. Trimming took 5 bases from V and 7 from J; bases not matched to a gene: 6. The germline V gene encodes CDR1 MNHEY and CDR2 SVGEGT. This CDR3 comprises 13 residues. In DNA form, the CDR3 reads TGTGCCAGCAGTACAGGGGGTACGGGTGAAGCTTTCTTT. It translates to CASSTGGTGEAFF.

V is TRBV5-1 and J is TRBJ2-1; no clear D gene. The germline V and J ends were trimmed by 1 base and 7 bases, with 9 bases remaining between them. The V gene's germline CDR1 is SGHRS and CDR2 YFSETQ. CDR3 length: 13 residues. The CDR3 coding sequence is TGCGCCAGCAGCTTGTACTATGGAAATGAGCAGTTCTTC. Protein: CASSLYYGNEQFF.

This clone was seen a few times. The V and J genes are TRBV7-2 and TRBJ2-2; TRBD2 matches 7 bases. This CDR3 comprises 14 residues. With V trimmed by 5 bases and J by 4 bases, 4 bases remained unmatched. Germline CDR1 reads SGHTA; CDR2 reads FQGNSA. The CDR3 nucleotides read TGTGCCAGCAGCCTGGGAGGGCCCACCGGGGAGCTGTTTTTT. Encoded protein: CASSLGGPTGELFF.

The chain has TRBV7-2 and TRBJ1-2; D gene ambiguous. V shed 1 base and J shed 8 bases, with 14 bases lying between them. Germline V gene lookup returns CDR1 SGHTA and CDR2 FQGNSA. This CDR3 spans 14 amino acids. The CDR3: CASSLEGPERGYTF. CDR3 DNA: TGTGCCAGCAGCTTAGAGGGTCCCGAGAGGGGCTACACCTTC.

The gene calls are TRBV7-3 and TRBJ1-1; D is perhaps TRBD1 (5 bases). This CDR3 region has 15 residues. The germline V and J ends were trimmed by 4 bases and 0 bases, with 12 bases remaining between them. The germline CDR1 and CDR2 sequences are SGHTA and FQGTGA. CDR3 DNA sequence: TGTGCCAGCAGCTCCCAAGGGGCTCTGAACACTGAAGCTTTCTTT. Its protein product is CASSSQGALNTEAFF.